This TCR beta chain was obtained from a study of sequential checkpoint blockade in melanoma (dated by TCRdb to about 2019). Regarding the study in general: Using 1:1 randomization, the trial assigned patients either to first-line nivolumab followed by ipilimumab (arm A) or to ipilimumab followed by nivolumab (arm B). Both trial sequences were followed by maintenance nivolumab.

The treatment or condition label of this sample denotes: randomized to nivolumab then ipilimumab (arm A) or the reverse (arm B). None of the trial patients had been given prior DNA-damaging chemotherapy. A FACS Aria II flow cytometer was used to sort live CD3+CD8+ cells that were negative for CD19 and CD56 from thawed PBMCs. The samples were obtained from melanoma patients enrolled in CheckMate 064, an open-label, randomized phase II trial testing sequential checkpoint blockade. Peripheral blood mononuclear cells were collected by leukapheresis, purified using Ficoll-Paque, and frozen in human serum containing 10% DMSO. Purity of sorted blood CD3+CD8+ cells was verified at >95% immediately after sorting, followed by DNA extraction. This clone has a handful of counts. What antigen it recognizes has not been identified. No base quality values were provided; no much bigger clone lies one nucleotide off.

V is clipped by 10 bases and J by 2 bases, and the sequence between their germline boundaries is 9 bases long. Taken from cysteine to phenylalanine, the CDR3 has 11 residues. Only the CDR3 part of the read is kept: 33 bases, read in frame from the first base. As encoded in the germline V gene (reference sequence), CDR1 is SEHNR while CDR2 is FQNEAQ. The immunoSEQ Assay was used to immunosequence TCRbeta CDR3 regions from genomic DNA. Before high-throughput sequencing, genomic DNA was amplified using bias-controlled multiplex PCR. The study's processing was this. To quantify the absolute abundance of each unique TCRbeta CDR3 region, the sequences were collapsed and filtered. Clonality, defined as 1 minus Pielou's evenness, was calculated using only productive rearrangements. Clones with significantly greater frequencies in on-treatment versus baseline samples were identified using a previously published method. TCRdb provides this immuneACCESS table in a form limited to in-frame rearrangements. Some clones are lacking; in checked studies, under half of them reflect an unresolved V gene, and why the rest are absent is not known. That table furnishes V, J and clone size, whereas the DNA furnished D and trimming. The sample table contains some 19,000 clones; only one count was recorded for roughly 69% of them. The ten most abundant clones make up about 20% of the sample.

Overall study outcomes, separate from this receptor: Validation of the response-prediction model combining TCR metrics and mutation burden is needed in larger, independent patient cohorts.

This sequence originates from a human donor with melanoma. The V and J genes are TRBV7-9 and TRBJ2-7; TRBD1 could be the D gene, as 6 bases match. The sequencing used CD8+ T cells sorted from blood (inferred from file names), collected from a patient given nivolumab and ipilimumab in sequence. CDR3 reads: CATGQTYEQYF. The DNA reads TGTGCCACCGGACAGACCTACGAGCAGTACTTC.